These T cell receptor beta chains were read from a single sample in a study of blood T cell repertoires in COVID-19. Repertoires were generated with immunoSEQ multiplex PCR, while TCRdb's copy carries only in-frame clones and drops some. The sample contains some 220,000 clones, about 85% of which appear only once. The specimen was peripheral blood. These receptors came from a man in his fifties who had recovered from COVID-19. CDR3s include the opening cysteine and the closing phenylalanine or tryptophan. D genes are given only for firm matches. Part of the rows lack a size; the others show once, few, many or a class for expanded clones.

V: TRBV27; J: TRBJ1-1; D: -; size: -; DNA: TGTGCCAGCAGTTTCCAAGGGGGGAACACTGAAGCTTTCTTT; CDR3: CASSFQGGNTEAFF
V: TRBV6-1; J: TRBJ2-3; D: TRBD2; size: once; DNA: TGTGCCAGCAGTGATTACTCCGGACTAGCGCTATCAAGGGATACGCAGTATTTT; CDR3: CASSDYSGLALSRDTQYF
V: TRBV11-2; J: TRBJ1-2; D: TRBD1; size: once; DNA: TGTGCCAGCCGCTCGGACAGGGGGAACTATGGCTACACCTTC; CDR3: CASRSDRGNYGYTF
V: TRBV27; J: TRBJ2-2; D: -; size: few; DNA: TGTGCCAGCAGTGTACTAACGAACACCGGGGAGCTGTTTTTT; CDR3: CASSVLTNTGELFF
V: TRBV7-8; J: TRBJ2-5; D: TRBD1; size: -; DNA: TGTGCCAGCAGCTTAGTGGGACAGGCGGCCCTACAAGAGACCCAGTACTTC; CDR3: CASSLVGQAALQETQYF
V: TRBV5-1; J: TRBJ2-3; D: TRBD2; size: -; DNA: TGCGCCAGCAGCATCACTAGCGCGATTAGCACAGATACGCAGTATTTT; CDR3: CASSITSAISTDTQYF
V: TRBV28; J: TRBJ1-2; D: TRBD1; size: -; DNA: TGTGCCAGCAGCGGAGGGGGCATTAACTATGGCTACACCTTC; CDR3: CASSGGGINYGYTF
V: TRBV7-2; J: TRBJ1-6; D: -; size: -; DNA: TGTGCCAGCAGCCCCGACAGGAATAATTCACCCCTCCACTTT; CDR3: CASSPDRNNSPLHF
V: TRBV27; J: TRBJ1-2; D: TRBD1; size: -; DNA: TGTGCCAGCAGTTCACACCCAGGGGGCGGCTATGGCTACACCTTC; CDR3: CASSSHPGGGYGYTF
V: TRBV2; J: TRBJ2-6; D: -; size: -; DNA: TGTGCCAGCAAGAAACGAGGGACTGGGGCCAACGTCCTGACTTTC; CDR3: CASKKRGTGANVLTF
V: TRBV12-3/TRBV12-4; J: TRBJ2-5; D: -; size: -; DNA: TGTGCCAGTTCTGAGAGCTGGACCCAGTACTTC; CDR3: CASSESWTQYF
V: TRBV6-5; J: TRBJ2-7; D: TRBD2; size: few; DNA: TGTGCCAGCAGGACCGGGGGGGGTGACGAGCAGTACTTC; CDR3: CASRTGGGDEQYF
V: TRBV7-2; J: TRBJ1-5; D: -; size: -; DNA: TGTGCCAGCAGCTTAGTATTGGCTTCTAATCAGCCCCAGCATTTT; CDR3: CASSLVLASNQPQHF
V: TRBV21-1; J: TRBJ2-7; D: -; size: -; DNA: TGTGCCAGCAGCAAAGACGGCGGGTACGAGCAGTACTTC; CDR3: CASSKDGGYEQYF
V: TRBV5-5; J: TRBJ2-7; D: TRBD1; size: few; DNA: TGTGCCAGCAGCTTGTGGGACAGCGCCTACGAGCAGTACTTC; CDR3: CASSLWDSAYEQYF
V: TRBV5-6; J: TRBJ2-1; D: TRBD1; size: -; DNA: TGTGCCAGCAGCGACGGGACAGGGTACCCTGGGGTGCAGTTCTTC; CDR3: CASSDGTGYPGVQFF
V: TRBV27; J: TRBJ1-2; D: -; size: -; DNA: TGTGCCAGCAGTTGGGGCAACAGCTATGGCTACACCTTC; CDR3: CASSWGNSYGYTF
V: TRBV15; J: TRBJ2-3; D: TRBD2; size: -; DNA: TGTGCCACCCTTTCAGCGGGGAGGTCCTCGGATACGCAGTATTTT; CDR3: CATLSAGRSSDTQYF
V: TRBV7-2; J: TRBJ1-5; D: TRBD1; size: -; DNA: TGTGCCAGCAGCCATGATACAGGGGGAGCCCAGCATTTT; CDR3: CASSHDTGGAQHF
V: TRBV6-5; J: TRBJ1-2; D: TRBD1; size: -; DNA: TGTGCCAGCAGGGACAGGGGTAACTATGGCTACACCTTC; CDR3: CASRDRGNYGYTF
V: TRBV6-5; J: TRBJ2-7; D: TRBD1; size: -; DNA: TGTGCCAGCAGTCCGGACAGGACCTGGTCCTACGAGCAGTACTTC; CDR3: CASSPDRTWSYEQYF
V: TRBV27; J: TRBJ2-1; D: TRBD2; size: -; DNA: TGTGCCAGCAGTTTATTAGCGGGACTCAGGAATGAGCAGTTCTTC; CDR3: CASSLLAGLRNEQFF
V: TRBV7-9; J: TRBJ2-3; D: -; size: -; DNA: TGTGCCAGCAGCTTTACAGATTGGACAGATACGCAGTATTTT; CDR3: CASSFTDWTDTQYF
V: TRBV19; J: TRBJ2-1; D: TRBD2; size: -; DNA: TGTGCCAGTAGTATCACCGGGACTAGCGGCAATGAGCAGTTCTTC; CDR3: CASSITGTSGNEQFF
V: TRBV28; J: TRBJ2-7; D: TRBD2; size: few; DNA: TGTGCCAGCAGTTTGACTAGCGGGAGGTTTGAGCAGTACTTC; CDR3: CASSLTSGRFEQYF
V: TRBV5-1; J: TRBJ2-1; D: TRBD2; size: -; DNA: TGCGCCAGCAGCTTGGTGCTAGCGGGGAGTAGTGAGCAGTTCTTC; CDR3: CASSLVLAGSSEQFF
V: TRBV6-5; J: TRBJ1-1; D: -; size: -; DNA: TGTCTCAGCGGGCACGGAAATGAAGCTTTCTTT; CDR3: CLSGHGNEAFF
V: TRBV5-1; J: TRBJ1-2; D: TRBD1; size: -; DNA: TGCGCCAGCAGCTTGACTACCGGGACAGGGTCTTCACATGGCTACACCTTC; CDR3: CASSLTTGTGSSHGYTF
V: TRBV3-1/TRBV3-2; J: TRBJ2-7; D: TRBD2; size: -; DNA: TGTGCCAGCAGCCAAGAACTAGCGGGAGGTGGCGAGCAGTACTTC; CDR3: CASSQELAGGGEQYF
V: TRBV27; J: TRBJ1-1; D: -; size: -; DNA: TGTGCCAGCAGTACACTTTCCCCCAGGGACACTGAAGCTTTCTTT; CDR3: CASSTLSPRDTEAFF
V: TRBV2; J: TRBJ2-1; D: TRBD2; size: -; DNA: TGTGCCAGCAGTCCCGGGTGGCTAGCGGGAGGAAAAGGGGTCGGCAATGAGCAGTTCTTC; CDR3: CASSPGWLAGGKGVGNEQFF
V: TRBV27; J: TRBJ2-1; D: TRBD2; size: -; DNA: TGTGCCAGCAGTCTGAGCGGGAGTGGCCCGGTTGAGCAGTTCTTC; CDR3: CASSLSGSGPVEQFF
V: TRBV29-1; J: TRBJ1-2; D: TRBD1; size: -; DNA: TGCAGCGTCACCCGAACAGGGGGCGGCTATGGCTACACCTTC; CDR3: CSVTRTGGGYGYTF
V: TRBV6-5; J: TRBJ1-2; D: -; size: -; DNA: TGTGCCAGCAGTTACTCGTCGGGAGGAGGTGGCTACACCTTC; CDR3: CASSYSSGGGGYTF
V: TRBV9; J: TRBJ2-1; D: -; size: -; DNA: TGTGCCAGCAGCGTAGCCGGAGTGGGTGAGCAGTTCTTC; CDR3: CASSVAGVGEQFF
V: TRBV28; J: TRBJ2-1; D: -; size: -; DNA: TGTGCCAGTTGTAGTCAAAGCTCCTACAATGAGCAGTTCTTC; CDR3: CASCSQSSYNEQFF